The 20 T cell receptor beta chains presented below share a single source sample, sequenced in a study of blood T cell repertoires in COVID-19. Libraries were prepared by immunoSEQ multiplex PCR; TCRdb keeps only in-frame clonotypes and omits some of them. This table holds 200,000 to 250,000 clones, roughly four fifths found once. The sequencing input was peripheral blood. The origin of the receptors is a woman of 80 years or more with COVID-19, enrolled during active disease.

J is TRBJ2-5 and V is TRBV5-1; D is perhaps TRBD1 (6 bases). Germline loops: CDR1 SGHRS, CDR2 YFSETQ. V was trimmed by 4 bases and J by 5 bases, leaving 15 bases between them. This CDR3 spans 14 amino acids. The DNA for the CDR3 is TGCGCCAGCAGCGGGGGCAGGGTTGGGGAGACCCAGTACTTC. Its translation is CASSGGRVGETQYF.

The sample holds one count of this clone. The gene calls are TRBV10-3 and TRBJ2-2; a possible D gene is TRBD1 (5 bases). V was pared by 10 bases and J by 1 base, with 13 bases between. The CDR3 consists of 14 residues. Germline CDR1 ENHRY, CDR2 SYGVKD. The CDR3 protein is CAKSPTGNTGELFF. CDR3 nucleotides: TGTGCCAAGTCCCCCACAGGGAACACCGGGGAGCTGTTTTTT.

This chain links TRBV10-3 with TRBJ1-5; the match to TRBD1 covers 10 bases. Germline V lookup: CDR1 ENHRY, CDR2 SYGVKD. Trimming removed 2 bases from V and 6 bases from J; junction bases left unmatched: 4. The CDR3 has 15 residues. The CDR3 sequence: CAISEGQGDGQPQHF. CDR3 nucleotides: TGTGCCATCAGTGAGGGACAGGGGGACGGTCAGCCCCAGCATTTT.

This clone was seen once. The rearrangement uses TRBV9 and TRBJ2-7, with D uncertain. Germline CDR1 SGDLS, CDR2 YYNGEE. Trimming stripped 4 bases from V and 2 bases from J, with 13 bases between. This CDR3 is built from 14 residues. The CDR3 here is CASSPRLGPYEQYF. CDR3 bases: TGTGCCAGCAGCCCCCGGCTAGGCCCCTACGAGCAGTACTTC.

CDR3 coding DNA: TGTGCCACCAGAGGACTAGCGGCCTCGAATGAGCAGTTCTTC. Protein product: CATRGLAASNEQFF. The genes are TRBV15 and TRBJ2-1; 10 nucleotides align to TRBD2. This CDR3 is built from 14 residues. The V gene's germline CDR1 is LNHNV and CDR2 YYDKDF (reference sequence). Unmatched junction bases numbered 6, after V lost 6 bases and J lost 7 bases.

J is TRBJ2-5 and V is TRBV24-1; 13 bases are a match to TRBD2. Germline V gives CDR1 KGHDR, CDR2 SFDVKD. Trimming cost V 9 bases and J 3 bases; bases outside gene matches: 12. This CDR3 contains 17 residues. The CDR3 nucleotides are TGTGCCACCCCGCGCCTTTCCGGGACTAGCGGGGAAGAGACCCAGTACTTC. Translated, it gives CATPRLSGTSGEETQYF.

The chain has TRBV6-5 and TRBJ1-2, with D possibly matching TRBD1 (6 bases). The CDR3 spans 15 residues. Trimming removed 4 bases from V and 4 bases from J, with 16 bases in between. Germline loops: CDR1 MNHEY, CDR2 SVGAGI. CDR3 sequence: CASSSTGLGLYGYTF. DNA of the CDR3: TGTGCCAGCAGTTCGACAGGTCTGGGGCTCTATGGCTACACCTTC.

This chain connects TRBV7-3 to TRBJ2-1; D may be TRBD2 (5 bases). Germline loops: CDR1 SGHTA, CDR2 FQGTGA. Trimming removed 1 base from V and 7 bases from J, with 8 bases in between. The CDR3 runs to 13 residues. The CDR3 DNA is TGTGCCAGCAGCTTAAGACTACAGAATGAGCAGTTCTTC. Translation gives CASSLRLQNEQFF.

The V and J genes are TRBV6-2 or TRBV6-3 and TRBJ1-5; the D is unclear. This CDR3 comprises 17 residues. The germline CDR1 and CDR2 sequences are MNHEY and SVGEGT. Trimming removed 2 bases from V and 2 bases from J, with 16 bases in between. For the CDR3, the DNA is TGTGCCAGCAGTTACACCCTGGGCCCCGGGGGCAATCAGCCCCAGCATTTT. Protein product: CASSYTLGPGGNQPQHF.

The rearrangement links TRBV5-1 to TRBJ2-1; 13 bases align to TRBD2. There are 15 residues in the CDR3. Trimming removed 4 bases from V and 6 bases from J; junction bases left unmatched: 4. Germline CDR1 is SGHRS and CDR2 is YFSETQ. The CDR3 loop is CASSQLAGGPNEQFF. CDR3 coding DNA: TGCGCCAGCAGCCAACTAGCGGGAGGGCCCAATGAGCAGTTCTTC.

DNA for the CDR3: TGCAGCGTCACTGAGGACAGAAATCAGCCCCAGCATTTT. It codes for CSVTEDRNQPQHF. The rearrangement links TRBV29-1 to TRBJ1-5; possibly TRBD1 for D (6 bases). Per the germline V gene, CDR1 is SQVTM and CDR2 is ANQGSEA. With 6 bases removed from V and 4 bases from J, the gap between germline ends came to 13 bases. This CDR3 region has 13 residues. Supplemented by reference TRBV29-1 and TRBJ1-5, the full variable domain reads SAVISQKPSRDICQRGTSLTIQCQVDSQVTMMFWYRQQPGQSLTLIATANQGSEATYESGFVIDKFPISRPNLTFSTLTVSNMSPEDSSIYLCSVTEDRNQPQHFGDGTRLSIL.

J is TRBJ2-1 and V is TRBV6-5, with TRBD2 matching 9 bases. This CDR3 is 14 amino acids long. V was pared by 0 bases and J by 14 bases, with 8 bases of the junction left unmatched. Germline CDR1 is MNHEY and CDR2 is SVGAGI. The CDR3 DNA reads TGTGCCAGCAGTTACTCGTCCTTGACTAGCGGAGAGTTCTTC. Encoded protein: CASSYSSLTSGEFF.

V gene TRBV3-1 (or the pseudogene TRBV3-2) combines with J gene TRBJ2-3; TRBD1 aligns across 7 bases. The germline CDR1 and CDR2 sequences are LGHDT and YNNKEL (reference sequence). The V and J ends lost 6 bases and 4 bases, in that order; junction bases with no gene match: 10. The length of the CDR3 is 15 residues. CDR3: CASSPPGQSADTQYF. The CDR3 nucleotides are TGTGCCAGCAGTCCACCGGGACAGTCGGCAGATACGCAGTATTTT.

The chain uses TRBV6-5 and TRBJ2-3; D may be TRBD2 (5 bases). V gave up 6 bases and J gave up 4 bases, with 14 bases separating them. The CDR3 is made up of 14 amino acids. Germline loops: CDR1 MNHEY, CDR2 SVGAGI. CDR3 residues: CASRRGSTADTQYF. CDR3 sequence (DNA): TGTGCCAGCAGACGTGGGAGTACCGCAGATACGCAGTATTTT.

The chain is built from TRBV5-5 and TRBJ1-1; 9 bases align to TRBD1. The J segment lost 4 bases and the V segment lost 3 bases, leaving 4 bases of the junction unmatched. The CDR3 spans 14 residues. In germline, CDR1 is SGHKS, CDR2 YYEKEE (reference sequence). DNA for the CDR3: TGTGCCAGCAGCTCCGGGACAGGGCGCACTGAAGCTTTCTTT. Protein: CASSSGTGRTEAFF.

The rearrangement links TRBV10-3 to TRBJ1-1, with D unresolved. The length of the CDR3 is 13 residues. Trimming removed 0 bases from V and 5 bases from J, with 7 bases in between. The germline CDR1 and CDR2 sequences are ENHRY and SYGVKD. The CDR3 DNA reads TGTGCCATCAGTGAGTCCCCCGGGACTGAAGCTTTCTTT. Translating it yields CAISESPGTEAFF.

A few counts support this clone. The genes are TRBV7-3 and TRBJ2-7; TRBD2 agrees at 8 bases. The CDR3 runs 14 residues. The germline gives CDR1 SGHTA, CDR2 FQGTGA. The V and J ends lost 4 bases and 6 bases, in that order; junction bases with no gene match: 8. The CDR3 region is CASSSFGTRGEQYF. The CDR3 coding sequence is TGTGCCAGCAGCTCCTTCGGGACTAGGGGCGAGCAGTACTTC.

The V call is TRBV19, the J call TRBJ1-4, with 8 bases identical to TRBD1. Trimming removed 6 bases from V and 4 bases from J; junction bases left unmatched: 7. Germline CDR1 and CDR2: LNHDA and SQIVND (reference sequence). This CDR3 contains 15 residues. The CDR3 protein is CASSLDRGRNEKLFF. CDR3 coding DNA: TGTGCCAGTAGCCTTGACAGGGGCCGTAATGAAAAACTGTTTTTT. Combining the CDR3 with reference TRBV19 and TRBJ1-4 gives the whole variable domain DGGITQSPKYLFRKEGQNVTLSCEQNLNHDAMYWYRQDPGQGLRLIYYSQIVNDFQKGDIAEGYSVSREKKESFPLTVTSAQKNPTAFYLCASSLDRGRNEKLFFGSGTQLSVL.

The genes are TRBV20-1 and TRBJ1-6; D might be TRBD1 (6 bases). The CDR3 runs 20 residues. Germline V gene sequence: CDR1 DFQATT, CDR2 SNEGSKA (reference sequence). Trimming stripped 3 bases from V and 1 base from J, with 25 bases between. CDR3 sequence: CSASPPRRGPGKSYNSPLHF. In DNA, the CDR3 is TGCAGTGCTAGTCCCCCCCGCAGGGGCCCTGGGAAGTCCTATAATTCACCCCTCCACTTT.

The V call is TRBV5-1, the J call TRBJ2-5, with 13 bases that match TRBD2. Trimming at V came to 0 bases and at J to 2 bases, leaving 13 bases not matched to a gene. Germline CDR1 and CDR2: SGHRS and YFSETQ. CDR3 length equals 20 residues. This CDR3 reads CASSLALTSGGPTPQETQYF. As DNA, the CDR3 is TGCGCCAGCAGCTTGGCCCTGACTAGCGGGGGGCCCACCCCACAAGAGACCCAGTACTTC.